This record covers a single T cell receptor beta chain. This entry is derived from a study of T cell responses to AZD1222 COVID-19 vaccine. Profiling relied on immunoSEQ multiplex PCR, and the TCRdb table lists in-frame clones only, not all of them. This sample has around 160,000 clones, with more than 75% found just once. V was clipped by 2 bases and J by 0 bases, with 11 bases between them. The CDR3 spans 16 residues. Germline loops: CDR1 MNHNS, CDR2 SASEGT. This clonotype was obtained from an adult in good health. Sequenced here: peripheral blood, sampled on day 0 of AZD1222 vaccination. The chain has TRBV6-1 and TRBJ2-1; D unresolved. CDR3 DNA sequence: TGTGCCAGCAGTGAATATTTACAATACTCCTACAATGAGCAGTTCTTC. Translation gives CASSEYLQYSYNEQFF.